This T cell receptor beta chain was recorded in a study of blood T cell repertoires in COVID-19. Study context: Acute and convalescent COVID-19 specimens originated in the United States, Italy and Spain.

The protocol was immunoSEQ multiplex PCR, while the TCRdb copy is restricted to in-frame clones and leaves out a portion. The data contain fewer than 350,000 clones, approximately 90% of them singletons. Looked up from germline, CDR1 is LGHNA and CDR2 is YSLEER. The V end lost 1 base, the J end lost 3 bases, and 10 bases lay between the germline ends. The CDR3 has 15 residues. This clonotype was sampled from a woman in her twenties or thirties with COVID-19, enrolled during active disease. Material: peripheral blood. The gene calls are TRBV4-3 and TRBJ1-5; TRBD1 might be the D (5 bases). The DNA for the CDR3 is TGCGCCAGCAGCCAAGGGGCAGGGCACAATCAGCCCCAGCATTTT. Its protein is CASSQGAGHNQPQHF.